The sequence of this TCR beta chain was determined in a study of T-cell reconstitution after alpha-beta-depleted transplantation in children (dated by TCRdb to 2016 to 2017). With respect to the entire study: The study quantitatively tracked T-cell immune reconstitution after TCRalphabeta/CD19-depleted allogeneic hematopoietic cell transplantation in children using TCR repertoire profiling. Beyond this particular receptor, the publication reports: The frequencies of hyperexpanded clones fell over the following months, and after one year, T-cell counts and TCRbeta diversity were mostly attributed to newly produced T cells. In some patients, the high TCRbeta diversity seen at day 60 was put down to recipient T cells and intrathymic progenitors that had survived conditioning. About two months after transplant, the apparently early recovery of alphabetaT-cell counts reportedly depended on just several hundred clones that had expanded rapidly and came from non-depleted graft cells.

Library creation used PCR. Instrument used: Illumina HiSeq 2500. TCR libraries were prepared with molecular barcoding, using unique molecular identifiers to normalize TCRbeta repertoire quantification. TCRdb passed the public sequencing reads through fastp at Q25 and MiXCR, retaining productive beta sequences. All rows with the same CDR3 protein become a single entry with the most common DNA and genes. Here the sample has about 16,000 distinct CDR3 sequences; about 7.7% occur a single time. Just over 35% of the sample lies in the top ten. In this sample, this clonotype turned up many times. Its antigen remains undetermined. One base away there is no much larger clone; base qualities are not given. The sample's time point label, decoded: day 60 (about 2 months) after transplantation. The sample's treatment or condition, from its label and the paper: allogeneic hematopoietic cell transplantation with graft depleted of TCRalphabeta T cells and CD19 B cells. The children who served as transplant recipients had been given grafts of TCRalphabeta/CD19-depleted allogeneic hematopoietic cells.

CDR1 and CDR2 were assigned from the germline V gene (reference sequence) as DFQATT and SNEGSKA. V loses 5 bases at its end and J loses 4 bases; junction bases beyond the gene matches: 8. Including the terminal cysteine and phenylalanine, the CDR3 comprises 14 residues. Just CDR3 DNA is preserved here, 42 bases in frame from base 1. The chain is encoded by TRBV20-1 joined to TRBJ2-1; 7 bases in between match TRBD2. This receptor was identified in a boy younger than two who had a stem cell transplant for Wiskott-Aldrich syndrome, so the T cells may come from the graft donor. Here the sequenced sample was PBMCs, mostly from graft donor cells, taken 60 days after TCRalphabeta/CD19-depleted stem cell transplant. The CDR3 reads CSALSLGGYNEQFF. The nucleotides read TGCAGTGCTCTATCACTGGGGGGGTACAATGAGCAGTTCTTC.